This entry features one TCR beta chain sequence. Its target antigen remains unknown. Base qualities are not provided; no much larger clone lies one nucleotide away. Donors were healthy HIV-negative adults with no recently reported acute infections or vaccinations. Only Caucasian adults living in Nashville, Tennessee, USA were represented among the donors. CD4+ T cells were enriched through magnetic negative selection, after which naive cells were positively selected on CD45RA and the remaining negative fraction served as the memory subset. After blood collection by leukapheresis, PBMCs were isolated using Ficoll-Histopaque density gradient centrifugation and then cryopreserved in the vapor phase of liquid nitrogen. Analytical flow cytometry was used to check the purity and quantity of each magnetically sorted T cell population. Genomic DNA was isolated from every sorted fraction and measured by UV absorbance on a Nanodrop 2000c.

This entry comes from a study of shared clonotypes between healthy human individuals (dated by TCRdb to 2019 to 2021). Study-level background: Three men and two women, aged 18 to 49 years, made up the cohort. For each donor, CD4 naive and CD4 memory were each run on three plates, CD8 naive on two plates, and CD8 memory on one plate. The study deeply sequenced blood TCR repertoires of about 5 healthy adults to estimate repertoire size and the extent of clonotype sharing between individuals. To increase sequencing depth and limit assay-specific biases, TCR repertoire library preparation and sequencing were carried out by different laboratories using diverse techniques. Each donor's leukapheresis produced roughly between about 0.8 and 10 billion PBMCs. General study outcomes and caveats: Pairwise subsampling indicated that sequencing depth was expected to affect the degree of clonotype sharing among donors. Rarefaction of sorted-subset datasets indicated incomplete sequencing despite the large sequencing depth. Sampling was restricted to blood, and TCR repertoires in tissue are likely to differ from TCR repertoires in blood. Estimated clonotype richness was generally larger for naive than for memory subsets. Clonotypes shared by all four sorted-subset donors showed higher generation probabilities than non-shared clonotypes. Across several donors, around 5% of naive CD4, roughly 3.8% of naive CD8, approximately 2.5% of memory CD4, and approximately 0.4% of memory CD8 clonotypes were shared. The small number of donors limited the genetic and exposure-history diversity represented.

Using the deep immunoSEQ assay, TCR CDR3 regions were amplified from genomic DNA by multiplex PCR. Extracted genomic DNA from each cell subset was distributed evenly across all wells of several immunoSEQ 96-well plates, and each plate was treated as a replicate. Each replicate PCR for sorted subsets received around 200 ng genomic DNA, equal to roughly 33,000 T cell genomes. Purified libraries were measured with a Qubit 3.0 fluorometer, size-checked on a Bioanalyzer 2100, and measured again with the KAPA Library Quantification kit. A separate single-read 150-cycle Illumina NextSeq 550 flow cell was used to sequence each immunoSEQ 96-well plate. As for the original processing: Because the immunoSEQ output held only junctional sequences and lacked quality scores, the filtering could not match the filtering applied to full-length reads. To assign V/J genes and CDR3, sequences were annotated using PyIR, a Python wrapper for IgBLAST v1.9, with IMGT germline references. Reads were filtered out if the reads had weak V/J assignments (E-value above 1e-6), no CDR3, stop codons, out-of-frame junctions, or ambiguous translated residues. A V3J clonotype was defined by an identical inferred V gene, J gene, and CDR3 amino acid sequence. Percentage overlap between repertoires was calculated by dividing the number of shared unique clonotypes by the size of the smaller repertoire. Three approaches were used to assess repertoire richness: RTK rarefaction, the Chao1 estimator, and Recon v2.1 estimates of unobserved clonotypes. Generation probabilities for all TCRbeta clonotypes obtained by the gDNA method from a handful of donors were computed using OLGA. TCRdb carries this immuneACCESS record with in-frame sequences only. Its versions omit some clonotypes, under half of them owing to an unresolved V gene in the studies checked, with the rest unexplained. V and J calls and clone size are given by that table; D and trimming were obtained from the DNA. This sample has about 2.4 million clones in its table, and 93% of those were observed once. The ten largest clones add up to about 0.38% of the sample.

Sequenced material: naive CD4+ T cells from PBMCs. Per the publication, the cell subset or site label means: CD45RA+ positively selected. This sequence was found in a man aged 18 to 35 in good health. Some clones in this sample may be carry-over from other donors' samples.

At the DNA level, the sequence is TGTGCCAGCTCCCCGCAACTGACTAGGGAACGAAATGAGCAGTTCTTC. This is translated as CASSPQLTRERNEQFF. This receptor chain uses TRBV18 and TRBJ2-1; the D gene is perhaps TRBD2, from 6 matching bases. The trim is 6 bases for V and 7 bases for J, with a gap of 22 bases between the germline ends. CDR1 and CDR2 are read off the germline V gene as KGHSH and LQKENI. Measured from the cysteine to the phenylalanine, the CDR3 is 16 residues long. Left in the record is the CDR3 DNA by itself, 48 bases read in frame from the first base.